This T cell receptor (beta chain) was recorded in a study of T cells in Graves' hyperthyroidism and ophthalmopathy. Amplified TCR beta CDR3 regions came from RNA transcripts. A first-round RT-PCR of the TCR CDR3 used the HTBI primer set. TCRdb re-analysed the multiplex PCR reads in MiXCR, keeping a single row per CDR3 protein. The table includes a few hundred thousand distinct CDR3 sequences, 46% detected once. This CDR3 comprises 15 residues. The germline V and J ends were trimmed by 0 bases and 3 bases, with 10 bases remaining between them. CDR1 and CDR2 from the germline V gene are SGDLS and YYNGEE. Comments on this clonotype: Its specificity is not known.

Patients showing uncontrolled infection, other autoimmune disease, pregnancy or lactation were ineligible. Study results and caveats: Separation of ophthalmopathy from stable hyperthyroidism was achieved by a 13 V-J model. Median prediction lead before ophthalmopathy onset was 6.5 months with the model. Most thyroid clonotypes expanded above 0.001 were also detected in blood.

The sample comprised peripheral blood or thyroid tissue (not recorded which). The genes are TRBV9 and TRBJ1-3; D is unresolved. The TCR comes from an adult woman with Graves' disease, either hyperthyroidism or ophthalmopathy (not recorded which). CDR3 in DNA: TGTGCCAGCAGCGTAGAGGGTATTGGTGGAAACACCATATATTTT. Its translation: CASSVEGIGGNTIYF.